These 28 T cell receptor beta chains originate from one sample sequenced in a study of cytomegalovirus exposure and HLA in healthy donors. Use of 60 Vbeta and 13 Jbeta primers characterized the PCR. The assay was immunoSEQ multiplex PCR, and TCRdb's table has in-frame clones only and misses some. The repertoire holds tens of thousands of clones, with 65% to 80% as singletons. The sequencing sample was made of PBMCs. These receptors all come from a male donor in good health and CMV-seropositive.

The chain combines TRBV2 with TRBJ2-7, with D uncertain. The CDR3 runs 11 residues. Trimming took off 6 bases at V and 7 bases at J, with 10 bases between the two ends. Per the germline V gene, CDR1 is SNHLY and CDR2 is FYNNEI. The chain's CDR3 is CASSPLREQYF. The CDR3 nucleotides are TGTGCCAGCAGCCCTCTCAGGGAGCAGTACTTC.

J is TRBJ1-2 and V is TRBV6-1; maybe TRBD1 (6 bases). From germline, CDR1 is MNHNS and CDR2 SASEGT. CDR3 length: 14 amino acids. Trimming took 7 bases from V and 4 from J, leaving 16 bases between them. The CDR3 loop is CASTEMGAGYGYTF. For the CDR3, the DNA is TGTGCCAGCACCGAGATGGGGGCCGGCTATGGCTACACCTTC.

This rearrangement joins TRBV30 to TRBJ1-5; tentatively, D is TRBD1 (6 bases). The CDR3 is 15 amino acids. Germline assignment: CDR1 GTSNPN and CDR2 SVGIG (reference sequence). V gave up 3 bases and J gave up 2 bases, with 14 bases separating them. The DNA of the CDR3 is TGTGCCTGGAGCTCTCAGGGGATCGGCAATCAGCCCCAGCATTTT. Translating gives CAWSSQGIGNQPQHF.

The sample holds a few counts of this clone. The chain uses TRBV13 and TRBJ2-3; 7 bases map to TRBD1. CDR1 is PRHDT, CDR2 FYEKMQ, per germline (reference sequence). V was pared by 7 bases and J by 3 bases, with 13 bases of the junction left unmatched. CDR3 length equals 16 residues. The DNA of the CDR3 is TGTGCCAGCACACTCCAATTTGGGACAGAAACAGATACGCAGTATTTT. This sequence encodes CASTLQFGTETDTQYF.

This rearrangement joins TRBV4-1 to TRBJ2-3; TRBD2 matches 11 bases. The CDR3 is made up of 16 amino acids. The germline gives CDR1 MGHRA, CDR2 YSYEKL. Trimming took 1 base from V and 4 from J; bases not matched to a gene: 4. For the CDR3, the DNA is TGCGCCAGCAGCCAAGGACTAGCGGGATTCGCAGATACGCAGTATTTT. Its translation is CASSQGLAGFADTQYF.

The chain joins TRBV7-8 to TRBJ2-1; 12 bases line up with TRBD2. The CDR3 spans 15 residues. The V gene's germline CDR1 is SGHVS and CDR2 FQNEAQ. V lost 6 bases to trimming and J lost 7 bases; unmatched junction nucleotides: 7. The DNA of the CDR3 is TGTGCCAGCAGACCGACTAGCGGGGGTTGGAATGAGCAGTTCTTC. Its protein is CASRPTSGGWNEQFF.

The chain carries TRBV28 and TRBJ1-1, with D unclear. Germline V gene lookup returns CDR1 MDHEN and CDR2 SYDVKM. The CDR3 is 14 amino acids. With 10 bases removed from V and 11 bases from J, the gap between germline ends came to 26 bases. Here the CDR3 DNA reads TGTGCCACCACCAACACGGGGAGCCCTAGGTCGGCTTTCTTT. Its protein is CATTNTGSPRSAFF.

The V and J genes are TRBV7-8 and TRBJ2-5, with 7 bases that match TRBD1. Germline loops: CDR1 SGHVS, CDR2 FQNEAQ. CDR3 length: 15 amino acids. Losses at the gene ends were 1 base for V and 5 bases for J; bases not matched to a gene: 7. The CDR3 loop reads CASSLELRGLETQYF. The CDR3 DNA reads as TGTGCCAGCAGCTTAGAACTGAGGGGGCTGGAGACCCAGTACTTC.

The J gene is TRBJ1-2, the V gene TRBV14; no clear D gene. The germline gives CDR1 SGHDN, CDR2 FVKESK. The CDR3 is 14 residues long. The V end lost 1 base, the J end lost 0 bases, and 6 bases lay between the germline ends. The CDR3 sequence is CASSQVSSNYGYTF. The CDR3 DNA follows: TGTGCCAGCAGCCAAGTTAGTTCTAACTATGGCTACACCTTC.

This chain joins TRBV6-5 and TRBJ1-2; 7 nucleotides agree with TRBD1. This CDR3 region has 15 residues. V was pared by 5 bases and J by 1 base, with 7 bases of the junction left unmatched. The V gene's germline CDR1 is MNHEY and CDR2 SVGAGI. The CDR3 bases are TGTGCCAGCAGTAGGGACAGCTTTAATAACTATGGCTACACCTTC. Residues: CASSRDSFNNYGYTF.

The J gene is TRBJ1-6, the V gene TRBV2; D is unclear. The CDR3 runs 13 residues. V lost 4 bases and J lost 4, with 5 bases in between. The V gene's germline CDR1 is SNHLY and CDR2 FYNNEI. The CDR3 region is CASSAQYNSPLHF. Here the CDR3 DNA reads TGTGCCAGCAGTGCACAGTATAATTCACCCCTCCACTTT.

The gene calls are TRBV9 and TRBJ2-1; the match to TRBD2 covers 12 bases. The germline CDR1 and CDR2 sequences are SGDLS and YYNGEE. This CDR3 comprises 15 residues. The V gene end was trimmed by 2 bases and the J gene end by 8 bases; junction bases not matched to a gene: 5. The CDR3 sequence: CASSVLGLAGDEQFF. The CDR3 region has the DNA TGTGCCAGCAGCGTCCTGGGACTAGCGGGCGATGAGCAGTTCTTC.

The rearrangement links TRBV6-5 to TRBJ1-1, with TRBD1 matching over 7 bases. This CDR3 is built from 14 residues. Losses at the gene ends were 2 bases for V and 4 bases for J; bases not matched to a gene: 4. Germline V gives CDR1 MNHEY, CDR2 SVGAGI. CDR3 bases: TGTGCCAGCAGTTACGACTACAGGGGCACTGAAGCTTTCTTT. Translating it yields CASSYDYRGTEAFF.

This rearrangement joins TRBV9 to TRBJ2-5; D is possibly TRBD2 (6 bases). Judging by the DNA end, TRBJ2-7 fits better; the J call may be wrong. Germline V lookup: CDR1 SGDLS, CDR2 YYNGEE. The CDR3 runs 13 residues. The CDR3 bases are TGTGCCAGCAGCTCCAGACTAGTATCCGAGCAGTACTTC. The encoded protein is CASSSRLVSEQYF.

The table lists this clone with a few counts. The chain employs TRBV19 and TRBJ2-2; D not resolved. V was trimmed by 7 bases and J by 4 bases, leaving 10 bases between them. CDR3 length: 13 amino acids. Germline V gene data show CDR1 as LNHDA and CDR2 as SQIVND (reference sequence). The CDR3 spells CASKTRSTGELFF. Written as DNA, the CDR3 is TGTGCCAGTAAAACGCGGTCCACCGGGGAGCTGTTTTTT. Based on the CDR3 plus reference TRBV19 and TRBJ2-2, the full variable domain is DGGITQSPKYLFRKEGQNVTLSCEQNLNHDAMYWYRQDPGQGLRLIYYSQIVNDFQKGDIAEGYSVSREKKESFPLTVTSAQKNPTAFYLCASKTRSTGELFFGEGSRLTVL.

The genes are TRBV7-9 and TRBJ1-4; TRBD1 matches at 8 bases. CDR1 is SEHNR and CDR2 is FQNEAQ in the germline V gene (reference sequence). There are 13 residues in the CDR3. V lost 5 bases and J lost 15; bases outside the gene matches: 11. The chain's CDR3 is CASSDSDRDAVFF. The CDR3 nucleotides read TGTGCCAGCAGCGATTCGGACAGGGATGCGGTGTTTTTT.

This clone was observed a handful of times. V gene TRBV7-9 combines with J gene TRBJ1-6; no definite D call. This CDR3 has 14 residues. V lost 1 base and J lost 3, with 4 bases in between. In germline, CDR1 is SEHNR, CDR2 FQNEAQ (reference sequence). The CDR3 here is CASSLDSYNSPLHF. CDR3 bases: TGTGCCAGCAGCTTAGACAGCTATAATTCACCCCTCCACTTT.

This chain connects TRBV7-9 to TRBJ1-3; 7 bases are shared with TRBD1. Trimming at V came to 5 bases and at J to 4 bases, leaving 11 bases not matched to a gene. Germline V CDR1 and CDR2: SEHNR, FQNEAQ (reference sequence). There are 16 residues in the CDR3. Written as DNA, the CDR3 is TGTGCCAGCAGCCCACCGTCGACAGGGACAGGAAACACCATATATTTT. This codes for CASSPPSTGTGNTIYF.

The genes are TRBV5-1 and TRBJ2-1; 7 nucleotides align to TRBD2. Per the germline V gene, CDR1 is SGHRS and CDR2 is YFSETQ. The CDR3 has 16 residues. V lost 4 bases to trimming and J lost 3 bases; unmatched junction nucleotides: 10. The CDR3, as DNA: TGCGCCAGCAGCCCAACGACTAGCTTTAACTACAATGAGCAGTTCTTC. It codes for CASSPTTSFNYNEQFF.

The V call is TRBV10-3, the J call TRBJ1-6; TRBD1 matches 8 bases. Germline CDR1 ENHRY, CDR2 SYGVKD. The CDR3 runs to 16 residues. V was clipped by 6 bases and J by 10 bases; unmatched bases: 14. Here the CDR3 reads CAIRDKGQGERSPLHF. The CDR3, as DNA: TGTGCCATCAGGGATAAAGGACAGGGCGAAAGGTCACCCCTCCACTTT.

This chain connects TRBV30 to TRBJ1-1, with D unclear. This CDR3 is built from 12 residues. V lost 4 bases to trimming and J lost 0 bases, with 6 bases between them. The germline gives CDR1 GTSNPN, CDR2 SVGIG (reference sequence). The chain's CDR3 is CAWTEMNTEAFF. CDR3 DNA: TGTGCCTGGACGGAGATGAACACTGAAGCTTTCTTT.

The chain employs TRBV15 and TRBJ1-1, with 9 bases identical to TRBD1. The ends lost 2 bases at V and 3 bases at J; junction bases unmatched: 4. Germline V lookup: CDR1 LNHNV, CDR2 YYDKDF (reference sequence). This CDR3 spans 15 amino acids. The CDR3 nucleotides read TGTGCCACCAGCAGACCGACAGGGGGGCACACTGAAGCTTTCTTT. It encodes CATSRPTGGHTEAFF. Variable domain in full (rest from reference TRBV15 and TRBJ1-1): DAMVIQNPRYQVTQFGKPVTLSCSQTLNHNVMYWYQQKSSQAPKLLFHYYDKDFNNEADTPDNFQSRRPNTSFCFLDIRSPGLGDTAMYLCATSRPTGGHTEAFFGQGTRLTVV.

CDR3 protein: CAISEQGKQNTQYF. As DNA, the CDR3 is TGTGCCATCAGTGAGCAGGGGAAGCAAAATACGCAGTATTTT. V usage is TRBV10-3 and J usage is TRBJ2-3, with D perhaps matching TRBD1 (6 bases). CDR3 size: 14 residues. V dropped 2 bases and J dropped 7 bases, with 13 bases sitting between them. CDR1 ENHRY and CDR2 SYGVKD come from the germline V gene.

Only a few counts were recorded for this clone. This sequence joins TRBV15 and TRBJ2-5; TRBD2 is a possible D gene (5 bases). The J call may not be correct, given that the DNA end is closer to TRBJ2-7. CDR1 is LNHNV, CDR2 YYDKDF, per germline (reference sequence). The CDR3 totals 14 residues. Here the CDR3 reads CATSRVPGSYEQYF. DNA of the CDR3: TGTGCCACCAGCAGAGTCCCGGGGTCCTACGAGCAGTACTTC.

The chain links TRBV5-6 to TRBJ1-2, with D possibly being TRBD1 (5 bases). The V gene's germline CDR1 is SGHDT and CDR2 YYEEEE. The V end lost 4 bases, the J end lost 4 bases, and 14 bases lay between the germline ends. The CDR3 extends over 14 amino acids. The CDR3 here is CASSPQTARYGYTF. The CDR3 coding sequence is TGTGCCAGCAGCCCGCAGACAGCGCGCTATGGCTACACCTTC.

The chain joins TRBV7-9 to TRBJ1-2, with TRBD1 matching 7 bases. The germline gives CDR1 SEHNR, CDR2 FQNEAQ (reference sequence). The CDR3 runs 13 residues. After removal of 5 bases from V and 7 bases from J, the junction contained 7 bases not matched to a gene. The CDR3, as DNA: TGTGCCAGCAGCCCCTCGACAGGGATTGGCTACACCTTC. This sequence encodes CASSPSTGIGYTF.

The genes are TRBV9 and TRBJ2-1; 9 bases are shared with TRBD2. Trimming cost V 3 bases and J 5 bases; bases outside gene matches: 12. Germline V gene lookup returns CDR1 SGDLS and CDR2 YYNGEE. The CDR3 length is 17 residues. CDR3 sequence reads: CASSAYILAGTNNEQFF. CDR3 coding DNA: TGTGCCAGCAGCGCCTACATTCTAGCGGGGACAAACAATGAGCAGTTCTTC.

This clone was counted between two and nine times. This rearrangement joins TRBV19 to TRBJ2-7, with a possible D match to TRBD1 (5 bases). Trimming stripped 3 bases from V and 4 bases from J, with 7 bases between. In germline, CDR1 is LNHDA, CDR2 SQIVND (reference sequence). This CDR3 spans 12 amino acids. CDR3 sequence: CASSIQGYEQYF. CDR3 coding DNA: TGTGCCAGTAGTATTCAGGGTTACGAGCAGTACTTC.